Below are 6 T cell receptor beta chains sequenced from a single sample in a study of CD8 T cells in ankylosing spondylitis. TCRdb processed the 5' RACE reads anew with MiXCR; each CDR3 protein has one entry. Here the sample spans some 240,000 distinct CDR3 sequences, approximately 9% being singletons. The source material was blood, either unsorted or a sorted T cell fraction (not recorded which). The receptors stem from a male donor with ankylosing spondylitis or in good health (not recorded which).

The sample holds many counts of this clonotype. The chain employs TRBV15 and TRBJ2-1; 10 nucleotides match TRBD2. J gave up 2 bases and V 1 base, and 5 bases lay outside the gene matches. Germline CDR1 is LNHNV and CDR2 is YYDKDF (reference sequence). There are 17 residues in the CDR3. As DNA, the CDR3 is TGTGCCACCAGCAGAGGAGCGGGAGGGGATACCTACAATGAGCAGTTCTTC. Residues: CATSRGAGGDTYNEQFF.

This clonotype occurred many times. V and J are TRBV20-1 and TRBJ2-7; 7 nucleotides agree with TRBD2. Looked up from germline, CDR1 is DFQATT and CDR2 is SNEGSKA (reference sequence). This CDR3 is built from 12 residues. V trimming: 3 bases; J trimming: 2 bases; junction bases outside the gene matches: 1. CDR3 residues: CSASGRTYEQYF. In nucleotides, the CDR3 is TGCAGTGCTAGCGGGAGGACCTACGAGCAGTACTTC.

The sample holds many counts of this clonotype. The chain employs TRBV12-3 or TRBV12-4 and TRBJ2-3; D gene ambiguous. V shed 3 bases and J shed 5 bases, with 9 bases lying between them. The CDR3 totals 13 residues. The CDR3 sequence is CASSFGLEDTQYF. The CDR3 DNA is TGTGCCAGCAGTTTTGGCCTTGAAGATACGCAGTATTTT.

This clonotype was detected many times. The V and J genes are TRBV20-1 and TRBJ1-2, with D unresolved. This CDR3 spans 13 amino acids. The V end was cut by 3 bases, the J end by 4 bases, with 12 bases between. Germline CDR1 and CDR2: DFQATT and SNEGSKA (reference sequence). The CDR3 sequence is CSASRLVGYGYTF. CDR3 sequence (DNA): TGCAGTGCTAGCCGTTTAGTAGGCTATGGCTACACCTTC.

The sample holds many counts of this clonotype. J is TRBJ1-1 and V is TRBV5-1; TRBD1 matches 7 bases. There are 15 residues in the CDR3. V shed 2 bases and J 4 bases; nucleotides not matched to a gene: 8. Germline CDR1 SGHRS, CDR2 YFSETQ. The CDR3 loop reads CASSLRQGRGTEAFF. In nucleotides, the CDR3 is TGCGCCAGCAGCTTACGACAGGGTCGCGGCACTGAAGCTTTCTTT.

A few counts support this clonotype. The chain has TRBV7-9 and TRBJ1-3, with D hard to call. Germline V gene sequence: CDR1 SEHNR, CDR2 FQNEAQ (reference sequence). V was cut by 5 bases and J by 3 bases, with 11 bases left in between. This CDR3 is 14 amino acids long. The CDR3 spells CASSQETSGNTIYF. The CDR3, as DNA: TGTGCCAGCAGCCAAGAAACGAGTGGAAACACCATATATTTT.